This T cell receptor (beta chain) was found in a study of OX40 agonist ivuxolimab in advanced cancers. Overall study: Males comprised roughly four fifths of the group, whose mean age was approximately 61 years (range 23 to 79).

Notes on the study in general: Clonal expansion was among the lowest in partial responders at 0.1-3.0 mg/kg, especially CD8+.

A remark on this clone: Its target is not known.

V dropped 0 bases and J dropped 4 bases, with 10 bases sitting between them. Germline V gene lookup returns CDR1 ENHRY and CDR2 SYGVKD. The CDR3 runs 15 residues. Clones were read by immunoSEQ multiplex PCR, and TCRdb kept only the in-frame ones, dropping some. The sample contains some 70,000 clones, around 90% of which appear only once. The V and J genes are TRBV10-3 and TRBJ2-1; D may be TRBD1 (6 bases). The clonotype comes from an adult with an advanced solid tumor such as melanoma, head and neck, liver or kidney cancer. The starting material was CD4+ or CD8+ T cells sorted from blood, obtained in a trial of the OX40 agonist ivuxolimab. This CDR3 reads CAISESWGQYNEQFF. CDR3 nucleotide sequence: TGTGCCATCAGTGAGTCGTGGGGGCAATACAATGAGCAGTTCTTC.